What follows are 17 T cell receptor beta chains derived from one specimen sequenced in a study of cytomegalovirus exposure and HLA in healthy donors. Vbeta (60) and Jbeta (13) primers were used in the PCR. TCRdb's table, derived via immunoSEQ multiplex PCR, lists solely in-frame clones and lacks some. The profile shows roughly 63,000 clones, around 68% of them singletons. Sequenced sample: PBMCs. The receptors shown here come from a man aged 50-60 years in good health and CMV-seropositive.

This clone occurred once. The chain is built from TRBV21-1 and TRBJ2-7; whether TRBD2, the table's D call, matches the DNA was not checked. TRBV21-1 is labeled a pseudogene. The CDR3 spans 19 residues. The CDR3 is CASSKEGLAGGGFSYEQYF. The CDR3 nucleotides are TGTGCCAGCAGCAAAGAGGGACTAGCGGGAGGAGGTTTCTCCTACGAGCAGTACTTC.

The chain combines TRBV29-1 with TRBJ2-7, with 7 bases that match TRBD2. V was clipped by 4 bases and J by 7 bases; unmatched bases: 16. The CDR3 consists of 15 residues. Germline loops: CDR1 SQVTM, CDR2 ANQGSEA. CDR3 residues: CSVGTRATYSGEQYF. The DNA of the CDR3 is TGCAGCGTTGGGACTAGGGCTACTTACTCGGGGGAGCAGTACTTC.

V and J are TRBV30 and TRBJ1-1; TRBD1 aligns across 7 bases. This CDR3 comprises 13 residues. The V and J ends lost 5 bases and 1 base, in that order; junction bases with no gene match: 4. Germline values: CDR1 GTSNPN, CDR2 SVGIG (reference sequence). CDR3 loop: CAWEGTENTEAFF. For the CDR3, the DNA is TGTGCCTGGGAGGGGACAGAGAACACTGAAGCTTTCTTT.

V is TRBV5-6 and J is TRBJ2-5; possible D gene TRBD2, 5 bases. The germline V gene encodes CDR1 SGHDT and CDR2 YYEEEE. There are 16 residues in the CDR3. Trimming removed 1 base at V and 2 bases at J, with 15 bases between. The CDR3 is CASSLQRFVDQETQYF. In nucleotides, the CDR3 is TGTGCCAGCAGCTTGCAGCGGTTCGTGGATCAAGAGACCCAGTACTTC.

The V call is TRBV19, the J call TRBJ1-2; 9 nucleotides align to TRBD1. The germline V gene encodes CDR1 LNHDA and CDR2 SQIVND (reference sequence). CDR3 length: 13 amino acids. J lost 6 bases, V lost 5 bases, and 4 bases had no gene match. CDR3 coding DNA: TGTGCCAGTAGTTGGACAGGGGCAGATGGCTACACCTTC. Amino acids: CASSWTGADGYTF.

This chain connects TRBV4-1 to TRBJ1-4, with TRBD1 matching 8 bases. This CDR3 is built from 13 residues. CDR1 MGHRA and CDR2 YSYEKL come from the germline V gene. With 4 bases clipped from V and 6 bases from J, the junction kept 1 base outside the gene matches. The CDR3 DNA follows: TGCGCCAGCAGCCCGACAGGGGATGAAAAACTGTTTTTT. Protein: CASSPTGDEKLFF.

V is TRBV4-2 and J is TRBJ2-3; 8 nucleotides agree with TRBD2. Trimming removed 4 bases from V and 2 bases from J; junction bases left unmatched: 5. Germline CDR1 LGHNA, CDR2 YNFKEQ. The CDR3 is 15 residues long. The CDR3 is CASSRETSATDTQYF. In DNA, the CDR3 is TGTGCCAGCAGCCGGGAGACTAGCGCCACAGATACGCAGTATTTT.

The gene calls are TRBV6-1 and TRBJ2-7; 10 positions agree with TRBD2. Per germline, CDR1 MNHNS and CDR2 SASEGT. V lost 1 base, J lost 1 base, and 7 bases stayed unmatched. The CDR3 length is 17 residues. The CDR3 DNA is TGTGCCAGCAGTGAAGAAGTTAGCGGGGGGTTGTCCTACGAGCAGTACTTC. Its protein is CASSEEVSGGLSYEQYF.

The genes are TRBV13 and TRBJ2-5; a weak D match, TRBD1 (6 bases). This CDR3 contains 18 residues. The V end lost 5 bases, the J end lost 3 bases, and 25 bases lay between the germline ends. CDR1 and CDR2 (germline): PRHDT, FYEKMQ (reference sequence). The CDR3 loop is CASSPPPTGITWEETQYF. In DNA, the CDR3 is TGTGCCAGCAGCCCGCCCCCGACAGGTATCACGTGGGAAGAGACCCAGTACTTC.

This sequence joins TRBV6-5 and TRBJ1-2; D might be TRBD1 (6 bases). Germline CDR1 is MNHEY and CDR2 is SVGAGI. V was clipped by 7 bases and J by 4 bases, with 19 bases between them. The CDR3 sequence is 15 residues long. CDR3 region: CASIQTGGRAYGYTF. DNA of the CDR3: TGTGCCAGCATTCAAACGGGGGGCAGAGCCTATGGCTACACCTTC.

This chain joins TRBV2 and TRBJ1-1; D unresolved. The length of the CDR3 is 14 residues. CDR1 and CDR2 from the germline V gene are SNHLY and FYNNEI. The V end was cut by 0 bases, the J end by 8 bases, with 13 bases between. CDR3 sequence reads: CASSEANRQSEAFF. The CDR3 nucleotides are TGTGCCAGCAGTGAAGCGAATCGTCAGTCGGAAGCTTTCTTT. Drawing the rest from reference TRBV2 and TRBJ1-1, the complete variable domain is EPEVTQTPSHQVTQMGQEVILRCVPISNHLYFYWYRQILGQKVEFLVSFYNNEISEKSEIFDDQFSVERPDGSNFTLKIRSTKLEDSAMYFCASSEANRQSEAFFGQGTRLTVV.

The V and J genes are TRBV11-2 and TRBJ1-1; D is uncertain. Trimming removed 3 bases from V and 11 bases from J, with 10 bases in between. The length of the CDR3 is 11 residues. The germline V gene has CDR1 SGHAT and CDR2 FQNNGV. The chain's CDR3 is CASSFPPRAFF. The CDR3 DNA follows: TGTGCCAGCAGCTTTCCCCCGAGGGCTTTCTTT.

This chain joins TRBV2 and TRBJ2-5; 7 bases are a match to TRBD1. In germline, CDR1 is SNHLY, CDR2 FYNNEI. This CDR3 contains 14 residues. Losses at the gene ends were 3 bases for V and 5 bases for J; bases not matched to a gene: 6. The CDR3 coding sequence is TGTGCCAGCAGTGAGCGACAGGGTGCCGAGACCCAGTACTTC. Translating gives CASSERQGAETQYF.

This chain uses TRBV4-3 with TRBJ1-2; TRBD1 matches 11 bases. CDR3 size: 14 residues. Per the germline V gene, CDR1 is LGHNA and CDR2 is YSLEER. V trimming: 4 bases; J trimming: 8 bases; junction bases outside the gene matches: 6. The CDR3 loop is CASSPGTGGNGYTF. The CDR3 DNA reads as TGCGCCAGCAGCCCCGGGACAGGGGGAAACGGCTACACCTTC.

V usage is TRBV25-1 and J usage is TRBJ2-1; unclear D gene. The CDR3 is 15 amino acids. Trimming took 6 bases from V and 1 from J, leaving 13 bases between them. Germline CDR1 and CDR2: MGHDK and SYGVNS. The DNA for the CDR3 is TGTGCCAGCAGGGCGGCTGGCGCGTCCTACAATGAGCAGTTCTTC. Translated, it gives CASRAAGASYNEQFF.

The chain employs TRBV5-6 and TRBJ2-5; perhaps TRBD1 as D (6 bases). The CDR3 loop spans 15 amino acids. Trimming left V 1 base short and J 1 base short, with 11 bases between. The V gene's germline CDR1 is SGHDT and CDR2 YYEEEE. The CDR3 DNA reads TGTGCCAGCAGCTTGTTGGGCAGGGGCCAAGAGACCCAGTACTTC. Amino acid sequence: CASSLLGRGQETQYF.

This clone was observed a few times. The chain is built from TRBV13 and TRBJ2-7, with D maybe TRBD1 (5 bases). Deletions cut 2 bases from V and 2 bases from J, with 10 bases between. CDR1 is PRHDT and CDR2 is FYEKMQ in the germline V gene (reference sequence). The length of the CDR3 is 14 residues. The CDR3 region is CASSLTRQTYEQYF. The DNA for the CDR3 is TGTGCCAGCAGCTTAACCCGACAGACCTACGAGCAGTACTTC.